This T cell receptor (beta chain) was recovered during a study of CD8 T cells in Susac syndrome. Random-hexamer reverse transcription was applied to roughly 0.45 to 1 ug RNA. One entry per CDR3 protein results from TCRdb running MiXCR on the immunoSEQ multiplex PCR reads. The data show around 180,000 distinct CDR3 sequences, approximately 94% seen once. Peripheral blood CD8+ and CD4+ T cells were profiled by TCR beta sequencing. Patients with Susac syndrome met the recently defined diagnostic criteria for definite or probable disease. To note about this clonotype: What it recognizes is unknown.

General study findings and limits: The CD4+ T cell repertoires that were profiled in Susac syndrome showed no clonal expansion.

From germline, CDR1 is MGHDK and CDR2 SYGVNS. The ends were cut back, 2 bases at V and 8 bases at J, with 3 bases in the middle. The CDR3 totals 11 residues. V usage is TRBV25-1 and J usage is TRBJ2-2; D gene ambiguous. This clonotype originated in a human donor with Susac syndrome. The sample was CD4+ T cells from PBMCs. CDR3 residues: CASSELGELFF. The CDR3 nucleotides are TGTGCCAGCAGTGAACTGGGGGAGCTGTTTTTT.